A single T cell receptor beta chain is shown here with its context. Its antigen is unidentified. The sample belongs to a study of cytomegalovirus exposure and HLA in healthy donors. Study-wide points: Presence/absence analyses rested on an assumption that sequencing depth was roughly uniform across donors. Analyzed later, association rates of TCRs varied across HLA loci, with DRB1 most and HLA-C fewest.

The CDR3 length is 12 residues. Per the germline V gene, CDR1 is SGHRS and CDR2 is YFSETQ. V lost 0 bases to trimming and J lost 7 bases, with 8 bases between them. The PCR was carried out with 60 Vbeta primers and 13 Jbeta primers. Profiled with immunoSEQ multiplex PCR; TCRdb holds only in-frame clones, not every one. The sample yields around 120,000 clones, 63% seen once. This clonotype was obtained from a middle-aged man in good health and CMV-seropositive. Sequenced material: PBMCs. The chain combines TRBV5-1 with TRBJ2-7, with a weak D call TRBD2 (6 bases). The CDR3: CASSLVGGEQYF. The CDR3 DNA reads TGCGCCAGCAGCTTGGTCGGGGGTGAGCAGTACTTC. The full variable domain, completed using reference TRBV5-1 and TRBJ2-7, is KAGVTQTPRYLIKTRGQQVTLSCSPISGHRSVSWYQQTPGQGLQFLFEYFSETQRNKGNFPGRFSGRQFSNSRSEMNVSTLELGDSALYLCASSLVGGEQYFGPGTRLTVT.